The 16 T cell receptor beta chains in this list originate from one sample, sequenced in a study of Ad26.COV2.S vaccination and SARS-CoV-2 variants. Treatment given: around 19 received Ad26.COV2.S at low or high dose, single or two shots; about 5 received placebo; per-sample allocation not given. Material that was analyzed had been drawn on day 63 after the first vaccine or placebo injection. The assay was immunoSEQ multiplex PCR, and TCRdb's table has in-frame clones only and misses some. Of roughly 420,000 clones detected, roughly 87% appear once; the ten largest clones hold about 2.7%. Sequencing used peripheral blood, obtained in a trial of Ad26.COV2.S vaccine versus placebo. The receptors shown here come from a person between 18 and 65 years old who received the Ad26.COV2.S COVID-19 vaccine or a placebo.

The CDR3 reads CASSLQGGTNAFF. For the CDR3, the DNA is TGTGCCAGCAGTCTCCAAGGGGGAACGAACGCTTTCTTT. The chain couples TRBV6-2 or TRBV6-3 to TRBJ1-1, with TRBD1 as a possible D gene (6 bases). V was cut by 5 bases and J by 11 bases, with 18 bases left in between. CDR1 and CDR2 (germline): MNHEY, SVGEGT. This CDR3 is 13 amino acids long.

V is TRBV5-1 and J is TRBJ2-3; 7 positions agree with TRBD1. This CDR3 is 15 amino acids long. Germline CDR1 is SGHRS and CDR2 is YFSETQ. Unmatched junction bases numbered 5, after V lost 2 bases and J lost 2 bases. The CDR3 nucleotides are TGCGCCAGCAGCTTAGTCGACAGGGACACAGATACGCAGTATTTT. Its protein product is CASSLVDRDTDTQYF.

The CDR3 DNA is TGTGCCAGCAGTTACTTCGGACAAATCAATGAGCAGTTCTTC. This sequence encodes CASSYFGQINEQFF. The V gene is TRBV6-6, the J gene TRBJ2-1, with D possibly TRBD1 on 5 matching bases. The germline gives CDR1 MNHNY, CDR2 SVGAGI (reference sequence). The CDR3 is made up of 14 amino acids. The germline V and J ends were trimmed by 1 base and 6 bases, with 10 bases remaining between them.

This clone came up once. The genes are TRBV4-3 and TRBJ1-6; 7 bases are a match to TRBD1. Germline V CDR1 and CDR2: LGHNA, YSLEER. The ends lost 0 bases at V and 7 bases at J; junction bases unmatched: 6. The CDR3 is 16 amino acids. The CDR3 nucleotides read TGCGCCAGCAGCCAAGATCCAAGGGGGCGGAATTCACCCCTCCACTTT. Amino acids: CASSQDPRGRNSPLHF.

This chain joins TRBV6-6 and TRBJ1-4, with no clear D. CDR3 length: 15 amino acids. Trimming cost V 6 bases and J 0 bases, with 11 bases left between them. Germline CDR1 is MNHNY and CDR2 is SVGAGI (reference sequence). This CDR3 is CASRVLSATNEKLFF. CDR3 bases: TGTGCCAGCAGGGTGTTGAGTGCAACTAATGAAAAACTGTTTTTT.

The V and J genes are TRBV5-4 and TRBJ2-5; D might be TRBD2 (6 bases). V lost 6 bases to trimming and J lost 5 bases, with 17 bases between them. The CDR3 is 14 amino acids. Germline loops: CDR1 SGHNT, CDR2 YYREEE (reference sequence). CDR3 protein: CASTLRGSQETQYF. In DNA form, the CDR3 reads TGTGCCAGCACATTACGGGGGTCTCAGGAGACCCAGTACTTC.

The chain has TRBV7-2 and TRBJ2-3; a possible D gene is TRBD2 (5 bases). Trimming pared 5 bases from V and 7 bases from J, leaving 13 bases between. Germline V gene data show CDR1 as SGHTA and CDR2 as FQGNSA. This CDR3 has 13 residues. The CDR3 region has the DNA TGTGCCAGCAGCACCGGAGGCGTGCATACGCAGTATTTT. Its translation: CASSTGGVHTQYF.

CDR3 residues: CSVEAQVSTDTQYF. The CDR3 region has the DNA TGCAGCGTTGAAGCGCAGGTTAGCACAGATACGCAGTATTTT. The chain is built from TRBV29-1 and TRBJ2-3; D remains ambiguous. The V end was cut by 1 base, the J end by 0 bases, with 8 bases between. The CDR3 extends over 14 amino acids. Germline CDR1 and CDR2: SQVTM and ANQGSEA.

CDR3 residues: CASSYWGGTEKLFF. The CDR3 DNA reads TGTGCCAGCAGCTACTGGGGGGGCACTGAAAAACTGTTTTTT. The chain combines TRBV4-2 with TRBJ1-4; possible D gene TRBD1, 6 bases. The germline V gene has CDR1 LGHNA and CDR2 YNFKEQ. V lost 5 bases and J lost 7, with 14 bases in between. The CDR3 contains 14 residues.

The rearrangement uses TRBV18 and TRBJ1-1; D unclear. The CDR3 covers 15 residues. V dropped 1 base and J dropped 1 base, with 10 bases sitting between them. Germline CDR1 and CDR2: KGHSH and LQKENI. The CDR3 is CASSPLETPNTEAFF. The DNA of the CDR3 is TGTGCCAGCTCACCACTAGAGACACCGAACACTGAAGCTTTCTTT. The entire variable domain, with the rest obtained from reference TRBV18 and TRBJ1-1, is as follows: NAGVMQNPRHLVRRRGQEARLRCSPMKGHSHVYWYRQLPEEGLKFMVYLQKENIIDESGMPKERFSAEFPKEGPSILRIQQVVRGDSAAYFCASSPLETPNTEAFFGQGTRLTVV.

The chain couples TRBV15 to TRBJ1-4; D uncertain. Germline CDR1 reads LNHNV; CDR2 reads YYDKDF (reference sequence). The CDR3 contains 16 residues. V lost 4 bases and J 5 bases, leaving 17 bases between the germline ends. The DNA of the CDR3 is TGTGCCACCAGCAAAGGAATGGAGTTGCCGAATGAAAAACTGTTTTTT. Its protein is CATSKGMELPNEKLFF.

This chain links TRBV7-9 with TRBJ2-3; the match to TRBD2 covers 9 bases. Germline-derived CDR1 and CDR2 are SEHNR and FQNEAQ (reference sequence). The CDR3 has 16 residues. J gave up 6 bases and V 2 bases, and 9 bases lay outside the gene matches. In nucleotides, the CDR3 is TGTGCCAGCAGCTTACGGACTAGCGCTGACTCGGATACGCAGTATTTT. Translating gives CASSLRTSADSDTQYF. Drawing the rest from reference TRBV7-9 and TRBJ2-3, the complete variable domain is DTGVSQNPRHKITKRGQNVTFRCDPISEHNRLYWYRQTLGQGPEFLTYFQNEAQLEKSRLLSDRFSAERPKGSFSTLEIQRTEQGDSAMYLCASSLRTSADSDTQYFGPGTRLTVL.

The chain combines TRBV4-3 with TRBJ2-3; D is possibly TRBD2 (7 bases). V lost 0 bases to trimming and J lost 3 bases, with 16 bases between them. Germline V gene data show CDR1 as LGHNA and CDR2 as YSLEER. This CDR3 comprises 17 residues. In nucleotides, the CDR3 is TGCGCCAGCAGCCAAGATAGTGGGGGGCGGGGGACAGATACGCAGTATTTT. Translated, it gives CASSQDSGGRGTDTQYF.

V usage is TRBV10-3 and J usage is TRBJ2-5; unclear D gene. CDR3 length: 15 amino acids. Trimming stripped 2 bases from V and 5 bases from J, with 15 bases between. The germline gives CDR1 ENHRY, CDR2 SYGVKD. The CDR3 loop reads CAISEARSFGETQYF. The DNA of the CDR3 is TGTGCCATCAGTGAGGCGAGGTCGTTCGGGGAGACCCAGTACTTC.

This chain uses TRBV5-4 with TRBJ2-2, with TRBD1 matching 10 bases. The CDR3 contains 18 residues. V lost 4 bases to trimming and J lost 0 bases; unmatched junction nucleotides: 9. Germline assignment: CDR1 SGHNT and CDR2 YYREEE (reference sequence). CDR3 in amino acids: CASSDRDRGTPNTGELFF. The CDR3 region has the DNA TGTGCCAGCAGCGATCGGGACAGGGGCACTCCGAACACCGGGGAGCTGTTTTTT.

This rearrangement joins TRBV5-1 to TRBJ1-6; D is ambiguous. CDR3 size: 12 residues. V was trimmed by 7 bases and J by 8 bases, leaving 10 bases between them. Germline loops: CDR1 SGHRS, CDR2 YFSETQ. The CDR3 nucleotides are TGCGCCAGCCCGGCGGCCTATTCACCCCTCCACTTT. Encoded protein: CASPAAYSPLHF.